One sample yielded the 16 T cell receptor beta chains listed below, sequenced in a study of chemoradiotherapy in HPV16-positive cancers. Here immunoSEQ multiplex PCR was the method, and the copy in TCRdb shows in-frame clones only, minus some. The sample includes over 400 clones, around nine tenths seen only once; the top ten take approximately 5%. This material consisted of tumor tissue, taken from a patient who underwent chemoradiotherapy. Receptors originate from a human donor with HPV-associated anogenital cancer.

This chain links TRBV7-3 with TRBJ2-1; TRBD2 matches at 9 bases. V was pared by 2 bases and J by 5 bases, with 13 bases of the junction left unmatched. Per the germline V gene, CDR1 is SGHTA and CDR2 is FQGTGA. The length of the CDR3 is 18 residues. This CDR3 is CASSLGVSGSLANNEQFF. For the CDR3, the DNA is TGTGCCAGCAGCTTAGGTGTTAGCGGGAGTCTCGCCAACAATGAGCAGTTCTTC.

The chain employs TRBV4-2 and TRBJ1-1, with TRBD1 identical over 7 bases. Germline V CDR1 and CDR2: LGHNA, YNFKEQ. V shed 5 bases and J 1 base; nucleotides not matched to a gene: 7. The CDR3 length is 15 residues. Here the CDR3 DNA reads TGTGCCAGCAGCTCCTACAGGGGTGAGAACACTGAAGCTTTCTTT. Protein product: CASSSYRGENTEAFF.

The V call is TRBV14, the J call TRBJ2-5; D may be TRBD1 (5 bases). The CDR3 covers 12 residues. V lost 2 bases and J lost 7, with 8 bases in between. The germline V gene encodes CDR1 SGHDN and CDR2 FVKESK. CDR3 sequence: CASSQIQGTQYF. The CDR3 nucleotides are TGTGCCAGCAGCCAAATCCAGGGGACCCAGTACTTC.

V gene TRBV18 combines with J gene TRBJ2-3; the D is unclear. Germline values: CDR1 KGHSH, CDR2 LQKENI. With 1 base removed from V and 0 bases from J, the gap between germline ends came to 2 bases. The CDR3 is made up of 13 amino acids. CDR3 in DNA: TGTGCCAGCTCACCACAAAGCACAGATACGCAGTATTTT. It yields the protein CASSPQSTDTQYF.

The CDR3 sequence: CASSTELGSQSRANVLTF. For the CDR3, the DNA is TGCGCCAGCAGCACTGAGTTAGGGTCACAAAGTCGGGCCAACGTCCTGACTTTC. The chain joins TRBV4-3 to TRBJ2-6; D is unresolved. CDR1 is LGHNA, CDR2 YSLEER, per germline. Trimming took off 5 bases at V and 5 bases at J, with 22 bases between the two ends. There are 18 residues in the CDR3.

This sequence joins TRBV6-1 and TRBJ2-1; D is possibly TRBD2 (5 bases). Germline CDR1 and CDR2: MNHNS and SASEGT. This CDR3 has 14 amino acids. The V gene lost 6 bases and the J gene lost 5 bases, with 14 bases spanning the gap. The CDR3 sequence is CASRNREDNNEQFF. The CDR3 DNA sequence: TGTGCCAGCAGAAACCGGGAAGATAACAATGAGCAGTTCTTC.

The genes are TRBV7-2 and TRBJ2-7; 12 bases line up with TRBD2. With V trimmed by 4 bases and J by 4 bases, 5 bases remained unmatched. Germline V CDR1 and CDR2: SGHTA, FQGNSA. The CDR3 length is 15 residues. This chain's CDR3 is CASSSLAGGPYEQYF. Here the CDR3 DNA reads TGTGCCAGCAGCTCTCTAGCGGGGGGGCCTTACGAGCAGTACTTC.

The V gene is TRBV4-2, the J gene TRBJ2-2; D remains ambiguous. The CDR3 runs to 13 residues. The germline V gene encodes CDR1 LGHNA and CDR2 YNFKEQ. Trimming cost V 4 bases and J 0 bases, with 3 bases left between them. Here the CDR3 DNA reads TGTGCCAGCAGCCTGTCGAACACCGGGGAGCTGTTTTTT. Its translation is CASSLSNTGELFF.

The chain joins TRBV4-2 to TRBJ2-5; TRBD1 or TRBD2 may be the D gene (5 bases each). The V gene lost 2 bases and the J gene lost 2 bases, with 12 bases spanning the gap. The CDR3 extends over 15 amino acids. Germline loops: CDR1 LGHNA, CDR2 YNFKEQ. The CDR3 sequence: CASSQHGATQETQYF. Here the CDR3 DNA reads TGTGCCAGCAGCCAACACGGGGCGACACAAGAGACCCAGTACTTC.

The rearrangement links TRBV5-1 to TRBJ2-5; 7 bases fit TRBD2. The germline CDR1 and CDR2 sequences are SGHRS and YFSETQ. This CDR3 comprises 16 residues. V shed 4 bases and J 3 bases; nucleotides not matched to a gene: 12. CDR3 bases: TGCGCCAGCAGCCCTCTAGGTATCGGGGGGAAAGAGACCCAGTACTTC. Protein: CASSPLGIGGKETQYF.

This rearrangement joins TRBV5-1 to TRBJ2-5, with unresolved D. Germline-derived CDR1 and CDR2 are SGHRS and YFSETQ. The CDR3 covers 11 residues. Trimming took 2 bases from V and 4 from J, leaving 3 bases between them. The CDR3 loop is CASSFGETQYF. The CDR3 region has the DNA TGCGCCAGCAGCTTCGGAGAGACCCAGTACTTC.

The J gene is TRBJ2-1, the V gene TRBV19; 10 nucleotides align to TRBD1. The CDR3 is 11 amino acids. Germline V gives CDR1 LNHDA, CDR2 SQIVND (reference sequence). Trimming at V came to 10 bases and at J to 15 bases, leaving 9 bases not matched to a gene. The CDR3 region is CAIDGGTGVFF. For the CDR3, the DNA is TGTGCCATCGACGGGGGGACAGGGGTGTTCTTC. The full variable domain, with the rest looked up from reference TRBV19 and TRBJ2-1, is DGGITQSPKYLFRKEGQNVTLSCEQNLNHDAMYWYRQDPGQGLRLIYYSQIVNDFQKGDIAEGYSVSREKKESFPLTVTSAQKNPTAFYLCAIDGGTGVFFGPGTRLTVL.

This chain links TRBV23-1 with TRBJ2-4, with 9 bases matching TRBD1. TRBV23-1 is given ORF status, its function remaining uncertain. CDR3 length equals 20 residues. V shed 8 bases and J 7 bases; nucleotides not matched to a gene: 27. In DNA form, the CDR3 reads TGCGCCAGCCGCTTGACAGGGGGGGCAGCGTCCGCGGGCGTCAGGAACATTCAGTACTTC. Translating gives CASRLTGGAASAGVRNIQYF.

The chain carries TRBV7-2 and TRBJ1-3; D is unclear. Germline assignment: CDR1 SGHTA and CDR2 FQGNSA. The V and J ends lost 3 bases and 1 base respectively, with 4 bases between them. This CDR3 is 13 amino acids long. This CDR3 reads CASSFGSGNTIYF. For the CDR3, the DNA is TGTGCCAGCAGCTTCGGATCTGGAAACACCATATATTTT. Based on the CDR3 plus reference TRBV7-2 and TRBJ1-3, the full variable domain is GAGVSQSPSNKVTEKGKDVELRCDPISGHTALYWYRQSLGQGLEFLIYFQGNSAPDKSGLPSDRFSAERTGGSVSTLTIQRTQQEDSAVYLCASSFGSGNTIYFGEGSWLTVV.

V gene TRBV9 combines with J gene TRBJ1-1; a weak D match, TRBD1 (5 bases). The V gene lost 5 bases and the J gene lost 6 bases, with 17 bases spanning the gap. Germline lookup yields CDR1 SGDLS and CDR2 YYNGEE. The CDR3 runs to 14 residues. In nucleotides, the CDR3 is TGTGCCAGCAGTGCCGGAGGGGTGAGGGCTGAAGCTTTCTTT. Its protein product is CASSAGGVRAEAFF.

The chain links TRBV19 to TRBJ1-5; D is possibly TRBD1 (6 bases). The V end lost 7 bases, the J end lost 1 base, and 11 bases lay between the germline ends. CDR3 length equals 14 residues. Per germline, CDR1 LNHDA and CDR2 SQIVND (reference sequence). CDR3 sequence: CASKGGPSNQPQHF. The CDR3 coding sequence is TGTGCCAGTAAAGGGGGACCGAGCAATCAGCCCCAGCATTTT. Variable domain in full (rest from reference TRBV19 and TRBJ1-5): DGGITQSPKYLFRKEGQNVTLSCEQNLNHDAMYWYRQDPGQGLRLIYYSQIVNDFQKGDIAEGYSVSREKKESFPLTVTSAQKNPTAFYLCASKGGPSNQPQHFGDGTRLSIL.